Described below is a single TCR beta chain sequence and its context. Its antigen specificity is not known. One base away there is no much larger clone; base qualities are not given. The sample is drawn from a study of blood T cell repertoires in COVID-19 (dated by TCRdb to the early 2020s). Regarding the research as a whole: The collaborator samples originated in the United States, Italy and Spain and spanned the acute and convalescent phases of COVID-19. HLA class I and class II types, where available, came from metadata supplied by the sample provider rather than from assay-based typing. Subjects who had been exposed to COVID-19, were actively infected with it, or had recovered from it provided the deeply sampled blood TCRbeta repertoires that made up the dataset. The repertoires were released in a freely available public database intended as a resource for research on the immune response to SARS-CoV-2. The samples were drawn from the first 160 participants of the ongoing ImmuneRACE study and from 1,254 subjects provided by 6 global collaborators. The prospective study material was composed of cDNA or gDNA derived from T cells, B-cell-depleted T cells, or PBMCs. A de-identified subject ID, COVID-19 status, age in years and sex were almost always included in the sample metadata. General findings and caveats noted by the study authors: The quantity of clinical and demographic metadata differed by source and by participant and was supplied without curation.

Each collaborating institution followed its own protocols to collect whole blood in K2EDTA tubes. For TCRbeta analysis, collaborators shipped samples in one of three forms: frozen whole blood, isolated PBMCs, or DNA extracted from either of those sample types. Inclusive of the bounding cysteine and phenylalanine, the CDR3 is 15 residues long. The retained sequence is limited to the CDR3, 45 bases, with the frame set at the first base. Reading the germline V gene (reference sequence) gives CDR1 SEHNR and CDR2 FQNEAQ. The junction shows trimming of 2 bases on V and 7 bases on J, and the gene matches do not reach 6 bases of it. The immunoSEQ Assay, a bias-controlled multiplex PCR, was used to amplify TCRbeta CDR3 regions from genomic DNA. Concerning the study's data processing: The number of nucleated cells in each sample was estimated by amplification of reference gene primers within the assay. To quantify the absolute abundance of each unique TCRbeta CDR3 rearrangement, sequence reads were collapsed and filtered. For each sample, productive Simpson clonality was calculated by taking the square root of Simpson's diversity index across productive rearrangements. As stored in TCRdb, this immuneACCESS dataset retains in-frame rearrangements with V and J assigned. A fraction of the clones does not appear; measured against another copy, unresolved V genes explain less than half of the discrepancy, and the remainder lacks a known reason. The DNA was the basis for D and trimming; V, J and clone size are from that table. The sample table shows hundreds of thousands of clones, and roughly 85% are seen once. Together, the top ten hold around 5.5% of the sample.

Sequenced: peripheral blood. The receptor was derived from a man aged 45-60 years with active or convalescent COVID-19. Recombination linked TRBV7-9 to TRBJ2-3; TRBD1 fits 10 bases in the junction. The DNA sequence is given as TGTGCCAGCAGCTTATTAGGACAGGGGGTATATACGCAGTATTTT. Its product reads: CASSLLGQGVYTQYF.